The 31 T cell receptor beta chains below were found in one sample sequenced in a study of T cell responses to AZD1222 COVID-19 vaccine. Sequencing used immunoSEQ multiplex PCR; TCRdb keeps in-frame clones, though not all of them. Among about 84,000 clones, 75% to 90% were seen once, and the ten largest hold approximately 31%. Sequenced here: peripheral blood, sampled on day 0 of AZD1222 vaccination. Receptor source: an adult in good health.

This clone came up once. The rearrangement uses TRBV7-9 and TRBJ2-6; no clear D gene. The CDR3 contains 16 residues. The germline CDR1 and CDR2 sequences are SEHNR and FQNEAQ (reference sequence). V lost 5 bases and J 0 bases, leaving 11 bases between the germline ends. The CDR3 protein is CASSPRVSSGANVLTF. The CDR3 nucleotides read TGTGCCAGCAGCCCCCGGGTCAGCTCTGGGGCCAACGTCCTGACTTTC.

This chain connects TRBV5-1 to TRBJ2-7, with 11 bases that match TRBD2. CDR3 length equals 15 residues. Germline loops: CDR1 SGHRS, CDR2 YFSETQ. J gave up 4 bases and V 2 bases, and 5 bases lay outside the gene matches. The CDR3 loop reads CASSFTSGRGYEQYF. CDR3 coding DNA: TGCGCCAGCAGCTTTACTAGCGGGAGAGGGTACGAGCAGTACTTC.

The V gene is TRBV28, the J gene TRBJ1-2; D is unresolved. The CDR3 has 14 amino acids. The V gene's germline CDR1 is MDHEN and CDR2 SYDVKM. Deletions cut 7 bases from V and 2 bases from J, with 14 bases between. Here the CDR3 DNA reads TGTGCCAGCAACCGGCCGAAGGCGAACTATGGCTACACCTTC. It translates to CASNRPKANYGYTF.

V is TRBV28 and J is TRBJ1-2, with 7 bases fitting TRBD1. The CDR3 loop spans 16 amino acids. The V gene end was trimmed by 6 bases and the J gene end by 0 bases; junction bases not matched to a gene: 10. Germline V gene sequence: CDR1 MDHEN, CDR2 SYDVKM. CDR3 DNA: TGTGCCAGCAGCCCTCTCGGGCAGGGGGCTAACTATGGCTACACCTTC. Its translation is CASSPLGQGANYGYTF.

This chain joins TRBV6-5 and TRBJ1-5, with TRBD1 matching 9 bases. CDR3 length equals 16 residues. Germline lookup yields CDR1 MNHEY and CDR2 SVGAGI. V gave up 0 bases and J gave up 2 bases; unmatched junction bases: 2. CDR3 bases: TGTGCCAGCAGTTACTCTGGGACAGGGCGCAATCAGCCCCAGCATTTT. It translates to CASSYSGTGRNQPQHF.

This clone was recorded only once. The V gene is TRBV19, the J gene TRBJ2-2, with 9 bases matching TRBD1. CDR1 LNHDA and CDR2 SQIVND come from the germline V gene (reference sequence). The V segment lost 3 bases and the J segment 6 bases; nucleotides outside the gene matches: 11. The CDR3 length is 17 residues. The DNA for the CDR3 is TGTGCCAGTAGTATGGGACAGGGTAGTGGACGGGCCGGGGAGCTGTTTTTT. Protein: CASSMGQGSGRAGELFF.

In DNA form, the CDR3 reads TGTGCCAGCAGCTTCGGGGACAGGGGATATGGCTACACCTTC. This encodes CASSFGDRGYGYTF. This rearrangement joins TRBV11-1 to TRBJ1-2, with 10 bases that match TRBD1. V lost 3 bases, J lost 5 bases, and 3 bases stayed unmatched. The CDR3 spans 14 residues. Germline V gives CDR1 SGHAT, CDR2 FQDESV (reference sequence).

V is TRBV7-6 and J is TRBJ2-5, with D tentatively TRBD2 (7 bases). Per the germline V gene, CDR1 is SGHVS and CDR2 is FNYEAQ. The CDR3 is 14 amino acids. V lost 4 bases, J lost 5 bases, and 14 bases lay in between. The CDR3 nucleotides read TGTGCCAGCAGCTCACTGGGGAGGGGGGAGACCCAGTACTTC. It specifies CASSSLGRGETQYF.

V usage is TRBV6-5 and J usage is TRBJ1-2, with 9 bases aligning to TRBD1. Trimming cost V 6 bases and J 0 bases; bases outside gene matches: 5. Germline CDR1 MNHEY, CDR2 SVGAGI. The CDR3 is 15 amino acids. This CDR3 reads CASSRGDRANYGYTF. The CDR3, as DNA: TGTGCCAGCAGCCGAGGGGACAGGGCTAACTATGGCTACACCTTC.

In this sample, this clone turned up once. As DNA, the CDR3 is TGCAGCGTTTCGGTGCGGAGCAGAATCTACAATGAGCAGTTCTTC. This sequence encodes CSVSVRSRIYNEQFF. The V gene is TRBV29-1, the J gene TRBJ2-1, with unresolved D. Trimming left V 5 bases short and J 3 bases short, with 17 bases between. This CDR3 region has 15 residues. Germline V lookup: CDR1 SQVTM, CDR2 ANQGSEA.

J is TRBJ2-1 and V is TRBV5-1, with D hard to call. The CDR3 is 16 residues long. The germline V and J ends were trimmed by 0 bases and 0 bases, with 10 bases remaining between them. Germline V gives CDR1 SGHRS, CDR2 YFSETQ. The chain's CDR3 is CASSLDSGYSYNEQFF. CDR3 sequence (DNA): TGCGCCAGCAGCTTGGATTCCGGCTACTCCTACAATGAGCAGTTCTTC.

The rearrangement uses TRBV13 and TRBJ1-4; a weak D match, TRBD1 (6 bases). Germline lookup yields CDR1 PRHDT and CDR2 FYEKMQ (reference sequence). The CDR3 runs 17 residues. Between the trimmed V and J ends, which lost 2 bases and 4 bases, there was a span of 17 bases. The CDR3 loop is CASSLRGRGHNNEKLFF. In nucleotides, the CDR3 is TGTGCCAGCAGCTTACGGGGGCGGGGGCACAATAATGAAAAACTGTTTTTT.

The J gene is TRBJ2-5, the V gene TRBV2; 11 nucleotides align to TRBD1. CDR3 length equals 14 residues. CDR1 is SNHLY, CDR2 FYNNEI, per germline. V lost 8 bases, J lost 4 bases, and 6 bases stayed unmatched. CDR3 region: CASLRGTGGETQYF. As DNA, the CDR3 is TGTGCCAGCCTTAGGGGGACAGGGGGAGAGACCCAGTACTTC. The variable domain in full, completed from reference TRBV2 and TRBJ2-5, reads EPEVTQTPSHQVTQMGQEVILRCVPISNHLYFYWYRQILGQKVEFLVSFYNNEISEKSEIFDDQFSVERPDGSNFTLKIRSTKLEDSAMYFCASLRGTGGETQYFGPGTRLLVL.

The chain carries TRBV27 and TRBJ2-4; 9 bases line up with TRBD2. V lost 5 bases, J lost 0 bases, and 5 bases stayed unmatched. Germline values: CDR1 MNHEY, CDR2 SMNVEV (reference sequence). The CDR3 has 16 amino acids. This CDR3 is CASSTRLAEAKNIQYF. The CDR3, as DNA: TGTGCCAGCAGTACCAGACTAGCGGAAGCCAAAAACATTCAGTACTTC.

The gene calls are TRBV25-1 and TRBJ1-1; the D gene is possibly TRBD1 (5 bases). In germline, CDR1 is MGHDK, CDR2 SYGVNS. V dropped 10 bases and J dropped 6 bases, with 12 bases sitting between them. This CDR3 contains 11 residues. The CDR3: CATGRGPEAFF. Written as DNA, the CDR3 is TGTGCCACTGGCCGGGGCCCTGAAGCTTTCTTT. Filled out from reference TRBV25-1 and TRBJ1-1, the complete variable domain reads EADIYQTPRYLVIGTGKKITLECSQTMGHDKMYWYQQDPGMELHLIHYSYGVNSTEKGDLSSESTVSRIRTEHFPLTLESARPSHTSQYLCATGRGPEAFFGQGTRLTVV.

The genes are TRBV11-2 and TRBJ2-1; D is unclear. Germline lookup yields CDR1 SGHAT and CDR2 FQNNGV. Trimming stripped 1 base from V and 5 bases from J, with 6 bases between. The CDR3 totals 13 residues. Here the CDR3 reads CASSLGLHNEQFF. CDR3 in DNA: TGTGCCAGCAGCTTAGGTCTCCACAATGAGCAGTTCTTC.

The V gene is TRBV5-6, the J gene TRBJ1-1, with D uncertain. The CDR3 is made up of 15 amino acids. V shed 0 bases and J shed 1 base, with 10 bases lying between them. Germline V gene data show CDR1 as SGHDT and CDR2 as YYEEEE. The CDR3 DNA is TGTGCCAGCAGCTTGGCCCCCAGGAAGAACACTGAAGCTTTCTTT. Translated: CASSLAPRKNTEAFF.

The chain combines TRBV18 with TRBJ1-2; D call uncertain. Trimming took off 3 bases at V and 4 bases at J, with 12 bases between the two ends. The CDR3 extends over 14 amino acids. Germline V gives CDR1 KGHSH, CDR2 LQKENI. CDR3 in amino acids: CASSPSGLLYGYTF. CDR3 nucleotides: TGTGCCAGCTCACCCTCCGGTCTCCTCTATGGCTACACCTTC. The entire variable domain, with the rest obtained from reference TRBV18 and TRBJ1-2, is as follows: NAGVMQNPRHLVRRRGQEARLRCSPMKGHSHVYWYRQLPEEGLKFMVYLQKENIIDESGMPKERFSAEFPKEGPSILRIQQVVRGDSAAYFCASSPSGLLYGYTFGSGTRLTVV.

The chain carries TRBV5-8 and TRBJ1-5, with D hard to call. The V gene's germline CDR1 is SGHTS and CDR2 YDEGEE. Trimming pared 0 bases from V and 7 bases from J, leaving 8 bases between. The CDR3 loop spans 13 amino acids. CDR3 loop: CASSLGPKQPQHF. In nucleotides, the CDR3 is TGTGCCAGCAGCTTGGGACCTAAGCAGCCCCAGCATTTT.

The chain employs TRBV6-5 and TRBJ2-3; D is tentatively TRBD1 or TRBD2 (6 bases each). CDR1 and CDR2 from the germline V gene are MNHEY and SVGAGI. With 7 bases removed from V and 5 bases from J, the gap between germline ends came to 10 bases. CDR3 size: 12 residues. This chain's CDR3 is CASNGGRDTQYF. The DNA for the CDR3 is TGTGCCAGCAACGGGGGCAGAGATACGCAGTATTTT.

The chain employs TRBV28 and TRBJ1-5, with D possibly TRBD1 on 5 matching bases. Germline assignment: CDR1 MDHEN and CDR2 SYDVKM. This CDR3 comprises 17 residues. The V end lost 1 base, the J end lost 0 bases, and 13 bases lay between the germline ends. The CDR3 nucleotides read TGTGCCAGCAGTTTATTGTCCGGGGGAGTTAGCAATCAGCCCCAGCATTTT. This encodes CASSLLSGGVSNQPQHF.

The chain combines TRBV2 with TRBJ1-5, with TRBD1 matching 8 bases. Trimming at V came to 7 bases and at J to 2 bases, leaving 4 bases not matched to a gene. Germline CDR1 reads SNHLY; CDR2 reads FYNNEI. The CDR3 length is 14 residues. The chain's CDR3 is CASMTGEGNQPQHF. The DNA for the CDR3 is TGTGCCAGCATGACAGGGGAGGGCAATCAGCCCCAGCATTTT.

The V and J genes are TRBV3-1 (or the pseudogene TRBV3-2) and TRBJ1-5, with 10 bases matching TRBD1. The V and J ends lost 4 bases and 7 bases, in that order; junction bases with no gene match: 4. This CDR3 has 14 residues. The germline gives CDR1 LGHDT, CDR2 YNNKEL (reference sequence). This chain's CDR3 is CASSRGTGEQPQHF. In nucleotides, the CDR3 is TGTGCCAGCAGCCGTGGGACAGGGGAGCAGCCCCAGCATTTT.

V usage is TRBV7-2 and J usage is TRBJ2-5; D is perhaps TRBD1 (5 bases). V dropped 5 bases and J dropped 6 bases, with 19 bases sitting between them. This CDR3 spans 15 amino acids. Germline V gene lookup returns CDR1 SGHTA and CDR2 FQGNSA. The CDR3 nucleotides read TGTGCCAGCAGCCCCGGACGGCTTGGGGCAAAGACCCAGTACTTC. This gives the protein CASSPGRLGAKTQYF.

The rearrangement joins TRBV15 to TRBJ1-5; D not certain. The V and J ends lost 1 base and 0 bases respectively, with 7 bases between them. Germline V gene lookup returns CDR1 LNHNV and CDR2 YYDKDF (reference sequence). This CDR3 has 15 amino acids. The chain's CDR3 is CATSRGVDSNQPQHF. CDR3 sequence (DNA): TGTGCCACCAGCAGAGGAGTCGATAGCAATCAGCCCCAGCATTTT. The whole variable domain, filled in from reference TRBV15 and TRBJ1-5, reads DAMVIQNPRYQVTQFGKPVTLSCSQTLNHNVMYWYQQKSSQAPKLLFHYYDKDFNNEADTPDNFQSRRPNTSFCFLDIRSPGLGDTAMYLCATSRGVDSNQPQHFGDGTRLSIL.

This chain joins TRBV4-1 and TRBJ2-7; 7 bases map to TRBD2. V shed 0 bases and J 8 bases; nucleotides not matched to a gene: 19. The CDR3 is 18 amino acids. The germline CDR1 and CDR2 sequences are MGHRA and YSYEKL. The CDR3 nucleotides read TGCGCCAGCAGCCAAGAACTAACCTCCCAAGCGGGAACTAGGAAGCAGTACTTC. Amino acids: CASSQELTSQAGTRKQYF.

The V call is TRBV29-1, the J call TRBJ2-1, with D possibly being TRBD2 (6 bases). V lost 3 bases to trimming and J lost 9 bases, with 18 bases between them. The V gene's germline CDR1 is SQVTM and CDR2 ANQGSEA. The CDR3 length is 14 residues. The chain's CDR3 is CSVDERVMYGEQFF. DNA for the CDR3: TGCAGCGTTGATGAGCGGGTCATGTATGGTGAGCAGTTCTTC.

The chain is built from TRBV9 and TRBJ1-5; 10 nucleotides line up with TRBD1. The V gene's germline CDR1 is SGDLS and CDR2 YYNGEE. The CDR3 contains 15 residues. V was pared by 3 bases and J by 3 bases, with 3 bases of the junction left unmatched. CDR3 sequence reads: CASSGGQGFNQPQHF. The CDR3 DNA is TGTGCCAGCAGCGGGGGACAGGGGTTCAATCAGCCCCAGCATTTT. Using reference TRBV9 and TRBJ1-5 for the parts outside the CDR3, the full variable domain is DSGVTQTPKHLITATGQRVTLRCSPRSGDLSVYWYQQSLDQGLQFLIQYYNGEERAKGNILERFSAQQFPDLHSELNLSSLELGDSALYFCASSGGQGFNQPQHFGDGTRLSIL.

V is TRBV7-2 and J is TRBJ1-2; 9 nucleotides align to TRBD1. This CDR3 is 13 amino acids long. Germline assignment: CDR1 SGHTA and CDR2 FQGNSA. The junction had 4 bases not matched to a gene; V was cut back by 5 bases and J by 6 bases. CDR3 in DNA: TGTGCCAGCAGCACCCGGACAGGGGATGGCTACACCTTC. Translated: CASSTRTGDGYTF.

This clone appeared once. The chain combines TRBV19 with TRBJ1-1, with a tentative D call TRBD1 (5 bases). The germline gives CDR1 LNHDA, CDR2 SQIVND (reference sequence). V lost 1 base, J lost 1 base, and 10 bases lay in between. This CDR3 region has 15 residues. For the CDR3, the DNA is TGTGCCAGTAGTATAGGGGGGGGAACGAACACTGAAGCTTTCTTT. It yields the protein CASSIGGGTNTEAFF.

This clone has a handful of counts. The chain couples TRBV28 to TRBJ2-7, with 7 nucleotides matching TRBD1. Germline lookup yields CDR1 MDHEN and CDR2 SYDVKM. The trim removed 2 bases at V and 6 bases at J, leaving 7 bases unmatched. The CDR3 is 14 amino acids. The CDR3 coding sequence is TGTGCCAGCAGTTTACCTACAGGGGATCGCGAGCAGTACTTC. Protein product: CASSLPTGDREQYF.